Below, 29 T cell receptor beta chains from the same sample are listed, as sequenced in a study of shared clonotypes between healthy human individuals. Clones were sequenced by immunoSEQ multiplex PCR, and TCRdb holds only the in-frame ones, with some missing. The data contain 950,000 to 1,100,000 clones, roughly 70% of them singletons. Sequencing was performed on memory CD4+ T cells sorted from blood. The subset: CD45RA-negative fraction. The receptors stem from a man in his late teens or twenties in good health.

The chain is built from TRBV7-9 and TRBJ1-6, with a possible D match to TRBD1 (6 bases). CDR1 is SEHNR and CDR2 is FQNEAQ in the germline V gene (reference sequence). Trimming stripped 3 bases from V and 3 bases from J, with 12 bases between. The CDR3 consists of 16 residues. For the CDR3, the DNA is TGTGCCAGCAGCTTCCGTCAGGGGAACTATAATTCACCCCTCCACTTT. This sequence encodes CASSFRQGNYNSPLHF.

Only a few counts were recorded for this clone. This chain links TRBV7-2 with TRBJ2-1; possible D gene TRBD2, 6 bases. CDR3 length equals 12 residues. Germline loops: CDR1 SGHTA, CDR2 FQGNSA. V was pared by 1 base and J by 12 bases, with 10 bases between. CDR3 sequence (DNA): TGTGCCAGCAGCTTAGAGGCGGGGACGCAGTTCTTC. The encoded protein is CASSLEAGTQFF.

The rearrangement links TRBV6-1 to TRBJ1-5; D perhaps matches TRBD1 (6 bases). This CDR3 comprises 15 residues. CDR1 is MNHNS and CDR2 is SASEGT in the germline V gene. The V gene lost 5 bases and the J gene lost 5 bases, with 16 bases spanning the gap. CDR3 region: CASSNPTGSDQPQHF. DNA for the CDR3: TGTGCCAGCAGTAACCCTACAGGGTCGGATCAGCCCCAGCATTTT.

The chain recombines TRBV19 with TRBJ2-5, with 7 positions matching TRBD2. Trimming at V came to 1 base and at J to 4 bases, leaving 3 bases not matched to a gene. This CDR3 spans 14 amino acids. Germline V CDR1 and CDR2: LNHDA, SQIVND (reference sequence). The CDR3 spells CASSIGQRGETQYF. The CDR3 DNA reads as TGTGCCAGTAGTATAGGGCAGCGGGGAGAGACCCAGTACTTC.

This clone was detected a few times. The chain uses TRBV6-6 and TRBJ1-1, with D maybe TRBD1 (6 bases). Germline-derived CDR1 and CDR2 are MNHNY and SVGAGI (reference sequence). CDR3 length: 14 residues. Trimming took 6 bases from V and 1 from J, leaving 12 bases between them. CDR3 amino acids: CASRTGTQNTEAFF. The CDR3 DNA reads as TGTGCCAGCAGGACCGGGACACAGAACACTGAAGCTTTCTTT.

Turning to this clone: Other nucleotide sequences from this sample produce the same CDR3. V usage is TRBV18 and J usage is TRBJ1-5, with 7 bases identical to TRBD1. The V segment lost 4 bases and the J segment 4 bases; nucleotides outside the gene matches: 1. Germline V gene data show CDR1 as KGHSH and CDR2 as LQKENI. This CDR3 is 13 amino acids long. In DNA, the CDR3 is TGTGCCAGCTCACAGGACAGGAATCAGCCCCAGCATTTT. Encoded protein: CASSQDRNQPQHF.

The rearrangement links TRBV2 to TRBJ2-5; TRBD1 aligns across 8 bases. The CDR3 totals 13 residues. V dropped 8 bases and J dropped 5; count of bases not matched to a gene: 7. The germline CDR1 and CDR2 sequences are SNHLY and FYNNEI. CDR3 residues: CASGRGLGETQYF. DNA of the CDR3: TGTGCCAGCGGCAGGGGGCTCGGGGAGACCCAGTACTTC.

This clone was counted a few times. The chain has TRBV5-6 and TRBJ1-5; 7 positions match TRBD1. The CDR3 covers 16 residues. V shed 2 bases, J shed 2 bases, and the junction held 7 bases outside the gene matches. Per the germline V gene, CDR1 is SGHDT and CDR2 is YYEEEE. In DNA, the CDR3 is TGTGCCAGCAGCTTAACAGGGGATTTTGGCAATCAGCCCCAGCATTTT. Protein product: CASSLTGDFGNQPQHF.

The chain combines TRBV2 with TRBJ2-3, with TRBD2 matching over 7 bases. The trim removed 1 base at V and 3 bases at J, leaving 7 bases unmatched. This CDR3 spans 16 amino acids. CDR1 and CDR2 from the germline V gene are SNHLY and FYNNEI. In DNA, the CDR3 is TGTGCCAGCAGTGAAGAAGCTGCGGGGGTGACAGATACGCAGTATTTT. It translates to CASSEEAAGVTDTQYF.

This clone was seen once. The chain combines TRBV6-1 with TRBJ1-2; 7 positions agree with TRBD1. V gave up 2 bases and J gave up 4 bases; unmatched junction bases: 10. Per the germline V gene, CDR1 is MNHNS and CDR2 is SASEGT. The CDR3 spans 16 residues. CDR3 nucleotides: TGTGCCAGCAGTGAATTACCGGGACAGCCTACCTATGGCTACACCTTC. Translating it yields CASSELPGQPTYGYTF.

The rearrangement joins TRBV6-5 to TRBJ2-7; weak D call: TRBD1 (5 bases). Germline lookup yields CDR1 MNHEY and CDR2 SVGAGI. The V end was cut by 6 bases, the J end by 1 base, with 10 bases between. The CDR3 loop spans 13 amino acids. The CDR3 reads CASRETGSYEQYF. CDR3 nucleotide sequence: TGTGCCAGCAGGGAAACAGGTTCCTACGAGCAGTACTTC.

The chain employs TRBV5-1 and TRBJ2-1, with TRBD1 identical over 7 bases. Germline V gene sequence: CDR1 SGHRS, CDR2 YFSETQ. This CDR3 is 13 amino acids long. Losses at the gene ends were 3 bases for V and 7 bases for J; bases not matched to a gene: 4. CDR3 loop: CASSSDRANEQFF. Here the CDR3 DNA reads TGCGCCAGCAGCTCAGACAGGGCGAATGAGCAGTTCTTC.

V is TRBV30 and J is TRBJ2-1; TRBD1 might be the D (6 bases). Germline CDR1 is GTSNPN and CDR2 is SVGIG (reference sequence). The CDR3 contains 13 residues. V was clipped by 4 bases and J by 6 bases, with 13 bases between them. The CDR3 bases are TGTGCCTGGAAGGGGGTTGGCTTCAATGAGCAGTTCTTC. It translates to CAWKGVGFNEQFF.

This clone was detected a few times. The chain links TRBV9 to TRBJ2-7; 9 bases map to TRBD1. V was clipped by 0 bases and J by 2 bases; unmatched bases: 12. Germline loops: CDR1 SGDLS, CDR2 YYNGEE. CDR3 length: 18 amino acids. This CDR3 reads CASSVGVGTGSGTYEQYF. The CDR3 DNA reads TGTGCCAGCAGCGTAGGTGTGGGGACAGGGAGTGGGACCTACGAGCAGTACTTC.

The rearrangement joins TRBV10-3 to TRBJ2-2, with TRBD2 as a possible D gene (6 bases). The germline V gene encodes CDR1 ENHRY and CDR2 SYGVKD. CDR3 length equals 14 residues. V was clipped by 10 bases and J by 4 bases, with 16 bases between them. CDR3 loop: CASQEGRVTGELFF. The DNA of the CDR3 is TGTGCCAGCCAGGAGGGTCGGGTCACCGGGGAGCTGTTTTTT.

The chain joins TRBV5-1 to TRBJ1-5; no definite D call. Per germline, CDR1 SGHRS and CDR2 YFSETQ. This CDR3 comprises 14 residues. The V end was cut by 4 bases, the J end by 0 bases, with 8 bases between. In DNA, the CDR3 is TGCGCCAGCAGCATTGACCCTAGCAATCAGCCCCAGCATTTT. Translating it yields CASSIDPSNQPQHF.

About this clone: Other DNA sequences in this specimen translate into the identical CDR3. CDR3 nucleotides: TGTGCCAGCAGCTTAGGTGTGGAGACCCAGTACTTC. It yields the protein CASSLGVETQYF. The V call is TRBV7-8, the J call TRBJ2-5; no firm D call. CDR1 and CDR2 (germline): SGHVS, FQNEAQ. The germline V and J ends were trimmed by 1 base and 5 bases, with 5 bases remaining between them. This CDR3 is 12 amino acids long.

The chain joins TRBV15 to TRBJ1-5, with D tentatively TRBD1 (5 bases). The V end was cut by 1 base, the J end by 4 bases, with 14 bases between. This CDR3 region has 16 residues. The germline V gene encodes CDR1 LNHNV and CDR2 YYDKDF (reference sequence). Here the CDR3 reads CATSRGDRSGNQPQHF. CDR3 DNA: TGTGCCACCAGCAGAGGAGACAGAAGTGGGAATCAGCCCCAGCATTTT.

The chain couples TRBV5-4 to TRBJ1-4; possible D gene TRBD1, 5 bases. The V and J ends lost 1 base and 6 bases respectively, with 13 bases between them. The CDR3 has 15 amino acids. From germline, CDR1 is SGHNT and CDR2 YYREEE (reference sequence). The CDR3 here is CASSLYSGSDEKLFF. CDR3 sequence (DNA): TGTGCCAGCAGCTTGTACTCAGGGTCGGATGAAAAACTGTTTTTT.

This clone was counted between two and nine times. This chain connects TRBV27 to TRBJ2-1; TRBD1 agrees at 10 bases. Germline V gene data show CDR1 as MNHEY and CDR2 as SMNVEV (reference sequence). The CDR3 contains 16 residues. The V gene end was trimmed by 5 bases and the J gene end by 4 bases; junction bases not matched to a gene: 8. CDR3 bases: TGTGCCAGCAGTCCAACCGGGACAGGGGATTACAATGAGCAGTTCTTC. Its protein is CASSPTGTGDYNEQFF.

This chain links TRBV28 with TRBJ2-7, with D perhaps being TRBD1 or TRBD2 (5 bases each). Germline lookup yields CDR1 MDHEN and CDR2 SYDVKM. V shed 7 bases and J shed 6 bases, with 19 bases lying between them. This CDR3 comprises 14 residues. CDR3: CASIKRGVGGEQYF. The CDR3 bases are TGTGCCAGCATAAAACGAGGGGTCGGCGGCGAGCAGTACTTC.

The CDR3 DNA reads as TGCGCCAGCAGCTTCCTAGCGGGGGAGACCGGGGAGCTGTTTTTT. It yields the protein CASSFLAGETGELFF. The chain uses TRBV5-1 and TRBJ2-2; 10 nucleotides match TRBD2. This CDR3 spans 15 amino acids. Germline assignment: CDR1 SGHRS and CDR2 YFSETQ. The J segment lost 5 bases and the V segment lost 2 bases, leaving 3 bases of the junction unmatched.

The V gene is TRBV28, the J gene TRBJ2-5; 7 bases are a match to TRBD2. With V trimmed by 1 base and J by 5 bases, 4 bases remained unmatched. This CDR3 has 14 amino acids. Per the germline V gene, CDR1 is MDHEN and CDR2 is SYDVKM. CDR3 residues: CASSLLSGGETQYF. The CDR3 bases are TGTGCCAGCAGTTTATTGTCGGGGGGTGAGACCCAGTACTTC.

This clone was observed a few times. The sample holds other DNA sequences that translate to the same CDR3. J is TRBJ2-7 and V is TRBV6-5; no definite D call. In germline, CDR1 is MNHEY, CDR2 SVGAGI. The CDR3 totals 11 residues. Trimming shortened V by 2 bases and J by 3 bases, and 2 bases separated the two germline ends. The CDR3 is CASSYLYEQYF. The CDR3 coding sequence is TGTGCCAGCAGTTACCTCTACGAGCAGTACTTC.

The chain uses TRBV30 and TRBJ2-1, with a tentative D call TRBD2 (5 bases). The CDR3 covers 14 residues. The germline V gene has CDR1 GTSNPN and CDR2 SVGIG (reference sequence). V gave up 4 bases and J gave up 3 bases, with 13 bases separating them. The CDR3 protein is CAWTPSTNYNEQFF. DNA of the CDR3: TGTGCCTGGACTCCTTCGACTAACTACAATGAGCAGTTCTTC.

This clone has only one observation. The chain employs TRBV5-6 and TRBJ2-1; TRBD2 aligns across 10 bases. Trimming took 3 bases from V and 4 from J; bases not matched to a gene: 4. The CDR3 runs to 15 residues. Germline lookup yields CDR1 SGHDT and CDR2 YYEEEE. The CDR3 region is CASSSTAGGYNEQFF. In nucleotides, the CDR3 is TGTGCCAGCAGCTCCACAGCGGGAGGGTACAATGAGCAGTTCTTC. The full variable domain, with the rest looked up from reference TRBV5-6 and TRBJ2-1, is DAGVTQSPTHLIKTRGQQVTLRCSPKSGHDTVSWYQQALGQGPQFIFQYYEEEERQRGNFPDRFSGHQFPNYSSELNVNALLLGDSALYLCASSSTAGGYNEQFFGPGTRLTVL.

About this clone: The identical CDR3 is also encoded by other nucleotide sequences in the sample. The V and J genes are TRBV6-5 and TRBJ2-7; D not resolved. The V gene's germline CDR1 is MNHEY and CDR2 SVGAGI. CDR3 length equals 13 residues. The V and J ends lost 5 bases and 1 base respectively, with 9 bases between them. The CDR3 here is CASSSPASYEQYF. CDR3 nucleotide sequence: TGTGCCAGCAGTAGCCCGGCATCCTACGAGCAGTACTTC.

This chain joins TRBV12-5 and TRBJ2-7, with 12 positions matching TRBD1. The CDR3 is 17 residues long. The V gene end was trimmed by 1 base and the J gene end by 5 bases; junction bases not matched to a gene: 9. Germline V gene lookup returns CDR1 LGHNT and CDR2 FRNRAP. The DNA of the CDR3 is TGTGCTAGTGGTTTGGCCGGGACAGGGGGCGTGAGAGACGAGCAGTACTTC. This codes for CASGLAGTGGVRDEQYF.

This clone was detected only a few times. The rearrangement uses TRBV5-1 and TRBJ1-1; D gene unclear. The V end was cut by 3 bases, the J end by 1 base, with 10 bases between. CDR3 length: 14 residues. CDR1 and CDR2 (germline): SGHRS, YFSETQ. The CDR3 region has the DNA TGCGCCAGCAGCTCTGGGATGGGGAACACTGAAGCTTTCTTT. Translated: CASSSGMGNTEAFF.